Below, one TCR beta chain is given with its context. Its antigen is unknown. Base qualities are not at hand, and no much larger clone is one base apart. This sample is drawn from a study of human versus mouse CDR3 diversity and MHC coevolution (TCRdb year 2017). Describing the broader study: The immunoSEQ assay was reported to detect one in 200,000 T cells and to minimize multiplex PCR amplification bias. Valid reads per sample ranged from roughly 5.5 x 10^6 to 1.7 x 10^7 across mouse and human samples. As a reference point for TCR selection on multiple MHC II alleles, the study used human naive CD4 T cell repertoires and compared them against human-TCR-locus transgenic mice that have a single MHC II. Three healthy volunteer blood donors made up the human cohort, with one aged 30 to 39, one aged 40 to 50 and one aged 60 to 70 at collection. Paper-wide results and their limitations: Because human T cells were selected on 5 or 6 MHC II alleles, repertoire diversity in humans and mice was not considered directly comparable. The largest TCR beta repertoire according to iCHAO1 estimates belonged to humans, at 1.6 million or so clonotypes, a result attributed likely to selection by multiple MHC II molecules. On average, humans had more CDR3 deletions and insertions than mice, indicating greater exonuclease and TdT activity. Among all the groups compared, the lowest clonal inequality scores came from two of the three human donors.

Fluorescence-activated cell sorting was used to pull naive CD4 T cells, meaning cells that were CD45RO-negative and CD62L-positive, out of the PBMCs. Each donor gave approximately 50 ml of fresh peripheral blood, from which PBMCs were isolated by Ficoll density centrifugation. All samples were sorted on a FACSAria III instrument and reached purity above 85%. The CDR3 contains 14 residues, cysteine and phenylalanine counted. The DNA shown is the 42-base CDR3, in frame from base 1. Trimming takes 5 bases from V and 0 bases from J, and the germline ends sit 8 bases apart. Via the germline V gene, CDR1 is SGHTA and CDR2 FQGNSA. The QIAGEN blood and tissue kit was used to extract genomic DNA from sorted cells, and the DNA was quantified on a NanoDrop 1000. The immunoSEQ platform deep sequenced and quantified TCR alpha and beta chains by multiplex PCR of genomic DNA. The original methods were these. Annotation of the TCR sequences relied on IMGT gene and region definitions. As a stand-in for the preselection repertoire, out-of-frame rearrangements were used and set against in-frame clonotypes. The iCHAO1 estimator provided with the immunoSEQ platform was used to estimate repertoire size. A Gini index, which is based on the Lorenz curve, was applied to in-frame amino acid clonotypes to measure clonal inequality. Shared clonotypes were counted with the intersect function of the R package tcR, and similarity was scored with the Jaccard index. The R prcomp function was used without normalization to run principal component analysis of V, J and V-J usage frequencies. The table comes from immuneACCESS by way of TCRdb, which keeps in-frame sequences with V and J called. Part of the clones is missing from these tables; in studies checked, under half for an unresolved V gene and the rest for unknown reasons. V, J and clone size derive from that table, while D and trimming were established from the DNA sequence. The sample table shows tens of thousands of clones, and 85% to 95% are seen once. Approximately 19% of the sample rests with the top ten.

This clonotype originated in a person aged 55 to 75 in good health. The rearranged segments are TRBV7-2 and TRBJ1-5; a tentative D call is TRBD1 (5 bases match). Sample: naive CD4+ T cells from blood. Sample cell subset or site, as interpreted from the label and publication: CD45RO-negative CD62L-positive naive CD4 T cells. The CDR3 reads CASSLDSSNQPQHF. The nucleotide sequence is given as TGTGCCAGCAGCCTTGACAGTAGCAATCAGCCCCAGCATTTT.